This is a list of T cell receptor beta chains from one sample in a study of cytomegalovirus exposure and HLA in healthy donors. Only in-frame clones appear in the TCRdb table, and some are missing; sequencing was by immunoSEQ multiplex PCR. This table has 150,000 to 200,000 clones, 65% to 85% appearing once. Sequenced: PBMCs. All receptors derive from a man between 18 and 35 years old in good health and CMV-seronegative. CDR3s include the opening cysteine and the closing phenylalanine or tryptophan. A D gene is named only where the DNA matches it firmly. Not every row has a clone size; where given, it reads once, few, many or a size class.

v_call: TRBV11-1; d_call: TRBD2; j_call: TRBJ2-5; clone_size: NA; cdr3_aa: CASSLGLAGKETQYF; cdr3_nt: TGTGCCAGCAGCTTAGGTCTAGCGGGAAAAGAGACCCAGTACTTC
v_call: TRBV7-2; d_call: NA; j_call: TRBJ1-4; clone_size: NA; cdr3_aa: CASSPEGYENEKLFF; cdr3_nt: TGTGCCAGCAGCCCGGAGGGTTACGAGAATGAAAAACTGTTTTTT
v_call: TRBV5-1; d_call: NA; j_call: TRBJ2-7; clone_size: NA; cdr3_aa: CASSLASGYEQYF; cdr3_nt: TGCGCCAGCAGCTTGGCGTCAGGATACGAGCAGTACTTC
v_call: TRBV9; d_call: TRBD1; j_call: TRBJ1-6; clone_size: NA; cdr3_aa: CASSVDGRGNSPLHF; cdr3_nt: TGTGCCAGCAGCGTAGATGGCAGGGGGAATTCACCCCTCCACTTT
v_call: TRBV10-3; d_call: NA; j_call: TRBJ2-1; clone_size: NA; cdr3_aa: CAIKDGGTNINEQFF; cdr3_nt: TGTGCCATCAAGGACGGGGGGACAAACATCAATGAGCAGTTCTTC
v_call: TRBV5-4; d_call: NA; j_call: TRBJ1-1; clone_size: NA; cdr3_aa: CASSSAGRGNTEAFF; cdr3_nt: TGTGCCAGCAGCTCAGCAGGGAGGGGGAACACTGAAGCTTTCTTT
v_call: TRBV7-7; d_call: TRBD1; j_call: TRBJ2-3; clone_size: few; cdr3_aa: CASSSGQGGGAQYF; cdr3_nt: TGTGCTAGCAGCTCTGGACAGGGGGGGGGTGCGCAGTATTTT
v_call: TRBV2; d_call: NA; j_call: TRBJ1-5; clone_size: once; cdr3_aa: CASSEARGWTYRSNQPQHF; cdr3_nt: TGTGCCAGCAGTGAAGCTCGGGGGTGGACTTATCGGAGCAATCAGCCCCAGCATTTT
v_call: TRBV19; d_call: TRBD1; j_call: TRBJ2-7; clone_size: NA; cdr3_aa: CASRDRGICEQYF; cdr3_nt: TGTGCCAGCCGGGACAGGGGGATTTGCGAGCAGTACTTC
v_call: TRBV7-6; d_call: TRBD1; j_call: TRBJ2-1; clone_size: NA; cdr3_aa: CASSFGTGTMSEQFF; cdr3_nt: TGTGCCAGCAGCTTTGGGACAGGGACCATGAGTGAGCAGTTCTTC
v_call: TRBV5-1; d_call: TRBD2; j_call: TRBJ2-1; clone_size: NA; cdr3_aa: CASSAVAGTFSEQFF; cdr3_nt: TGCGCCAGCAGCGCCGTAGCGGGCACCTTCAGTGAGCAGTTCTTC
v_call: TRBV19; d_call: NA; j_call: TRBJ1-1; clone_size: NA; cdr3_aa: CASSIGGNTEAFF; cdr3_nt: TGTGCCAGTAGTATCGGGGGAAACACTGAAGCTTTCTTT